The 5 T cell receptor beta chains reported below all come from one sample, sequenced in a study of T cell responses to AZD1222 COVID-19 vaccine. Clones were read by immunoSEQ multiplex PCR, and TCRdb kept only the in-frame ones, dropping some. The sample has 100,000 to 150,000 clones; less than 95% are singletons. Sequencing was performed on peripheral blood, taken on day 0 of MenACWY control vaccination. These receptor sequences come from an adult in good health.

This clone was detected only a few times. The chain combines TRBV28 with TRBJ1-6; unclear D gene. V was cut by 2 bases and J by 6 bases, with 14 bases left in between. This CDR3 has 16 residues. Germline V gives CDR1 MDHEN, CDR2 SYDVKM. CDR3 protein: CASSLGGNAVNSPLHF. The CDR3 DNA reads TGTGCCAGCAGTTTAGGAGGGAACGCGGTTAATTCACCCCTCCACTTT.

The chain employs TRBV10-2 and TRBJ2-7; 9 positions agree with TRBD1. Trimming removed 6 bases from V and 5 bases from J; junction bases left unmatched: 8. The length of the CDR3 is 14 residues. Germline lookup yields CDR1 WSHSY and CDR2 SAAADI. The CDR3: CASRQPGQGNEQYV. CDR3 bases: TGCGCCAGCAGACAACCGGGACAGGGCAACGAGCAGTACGTC.

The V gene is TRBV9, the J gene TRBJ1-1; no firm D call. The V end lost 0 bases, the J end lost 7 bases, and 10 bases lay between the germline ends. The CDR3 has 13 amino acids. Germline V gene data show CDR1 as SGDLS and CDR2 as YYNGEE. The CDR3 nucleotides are TGTGCCAGCAGCGTAGCGGGGTATGGTGAAGCTTTCTTT. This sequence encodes CASSVAGYGEAFF.

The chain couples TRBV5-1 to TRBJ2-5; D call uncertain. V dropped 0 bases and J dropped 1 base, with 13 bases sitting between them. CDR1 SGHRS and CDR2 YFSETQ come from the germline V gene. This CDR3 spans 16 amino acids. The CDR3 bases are TGCGCCAGCAGCTTGGAAGGATTGCGGACCCAAGAGACCCAGTACTTC. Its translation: CASSLEGLRTQETQYF.

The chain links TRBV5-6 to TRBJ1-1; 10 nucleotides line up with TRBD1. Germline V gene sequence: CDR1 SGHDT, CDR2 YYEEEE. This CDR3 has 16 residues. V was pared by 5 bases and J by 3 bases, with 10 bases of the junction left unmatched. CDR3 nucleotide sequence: TGTGCCAGCAGACTACTGGACAGGGGGACGGACACTGAAGCTTTCTTT. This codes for CASRLLDRGTDTEAFF.